This T cell receptor (beta chain) was sequenced for a study of shared clonotypes between healthy human individuals. The data were produced by immunoSEQ multiplex PCR, yet TCRdb's version contains in-frame clones alone and is incomplete. The sample records approximately 2,200,000 clones, about 93% being singletons. The CDR3 length is 12 residues. The germline V and J ends were trimmed by 8 bases and 1 base, with 8 bases remaining between them. Germline V gene sequence: CDR1 ENHRY, CDR2 SYGVKD. Naive CD8 cells lacked CD45RO, underwent positive selection for CCR7 and left out terminally differentiated effector memory CD45RA+ cells. This clone turned up a few times.

The J gene is TRBJ1-1, the V gene TRBV10-3; D ambiguous. The sequenced material came from naive CD8+ T cells from PBMCs. This sequence was found in a young man in good health. Some clones in this sample may be carry-over from other donors' samples. The CDR3 loop reads CAISTANTEAFF. Written as DNA, the CDR3 is TGTGCCATCTCGACTGCGAACACTGAAGCTTTCTTT.